Following are 32 T cell receptor beta chains from one sample sequenced in a study of identical twins. TCRdb fed the 5' RACE reads into MiXCR, producing one record per CDR3 protein. In the table there are hundreds of thousands of distinct CDR3 sequences, 15% to 20% of which are singletons. Another study also made use of these data, one on T cells expressing NK-cell markers.

Input material: PBMCs. These receptors were obtained from a young woman in good health.

This clonotype has only a few counts. The chain is built from TRBV6-1 and TRBJ1-2; no definite D call. The V gene lost 6 bases and the J gene lost 8 bases, with 13 bases spanning the gap. CDR1 is MNHNS, CDR2 SASEGT, per germline. There are 12 residues in the CDR3. CDR3 in amino acids: CASRVLGEGYTF. CDR3 coding DNA: TGTGCCAGCAGGGTGTTGGGTGAGGGCTACACCTTC.

There are a few counts of this clonotype. The chain employs TRBV4-3 and TRBJ2-1, with TRBD2 matching 10 bases. Germline trimming cut 8 bases from V and 3 bases from J; bases unmatched to any gene: 7. The CDR3 totals 15 residues. Germline-derived CDR1 and CDR2 are LGHNA and YSLEER. This chain's CDR3 is CASRLRTSGYNEQFF. In nucleotides, the CDR3 is TGCGCCAGCCGATTACGGACTAGCGGCTACAATGAGCAGTTCTTC.

In its sample, this clonotype was seen once. The germline gene is not matched at one end of the junction; a read error may be the cause. The chain links TRBV11-2 to TRBJ2-5; D remains unclear. Germline values: CDR1 SGHAT, CDR2 FQNNGV. The length of the CDR3 is 12 residues. CDR3 sequence (DNA): TGTGCCAGCAGCTTCCCCCCCGCGATCGAGGACTTC. Its translation: CASSFPPAIEDF.

This clonotype was observed a handful of times. The chain uses TRBV6-1 and TRBJ1-2, with 7 bases identical to TRBD1. Germline V gene data show CDR1 as MNHNS and CDR2 as SASEGT. The CDR3 length is 13 residues. The V and J ends lost 7 bases and 2 bases, in that order; junction bases with no gene match: 4. CDR3 in amino acids: CASNGGGNYGYTF. The CDR3 DNA reads as TGTGCCAGCAACGGAGGGGGCAACTATGGCTACACCTTC.

V usage is TRBV7-9 and J usage is TRBJ1-2; possible D gene TRBD1, 6 bases. The CDR3 has 16 residues. From germline, CDR1 is SEHNR and CDR2 FQNEAQ (reference sequence). V lost 5 bases, J lost 5 bases, and 21 bases lay in between. The CDR3 protein is CASSPGGQRRSYGYTF. DNA of the CDR3: TGTGCCAGCAGCCCCGGCGGACAGAGGAGAAGTTATGGCTACACCTTC.

The chain uses TRBV29-1 and TRBJ2-1; D is undetermined. Trimming left V 1 base short and J 4 bases short, with 11 bases between. This CDR3 region has 14 residues. The germline V gene encodes CDR1 SQVTM and CDR2 ANQGSEA. This CDR3 is CSVEGADTYNEQFF. CDR3 bases: TGCAGCGTTGAAGGGGCAGACACTTACAATGAGCAGTTCTTC.

This clonotype was seen a few times. The chain carries TRBV6-5 and TRBJ1-2; no clear D gene. CDR1 and CDR2 from the germline V gene are MNHEY and SVGAGI. The CDR3 loop spans 14 amino acids. Trimming left V 4 bases short and J 6 bases short, with 15 bases between. CDR3 bases: TGTGCCAGCAGTTCCCCGGGGAGGCTTGATGGCTACACCTTC. Translated, it gives CASSSPGRLDGYTF.

The gene calls are TRBV5-1 and TRBJ2-3; possibly TRBD2 for D (6 bases). In germline, CDR1 is SGHRS, CDR2 YFSETQ. This CDR3 is built from 15 residues. Trimming removed 0 bases from V and 6 bases from J, with 14 bases in between. As DNA, the CDR3 is TGCGCCAGCAGCTTGGACGGGAGAATAGGGGATACGCAGTATTTT. Translated: CASSLDGRIGDTQYF.

This clonotype has at least ten counts. The V call is TRBV18, the J call TRBJ2-7; tentative D call: TRBD2 (5 bases). V was clipped by 3 bases and J by 2 bases, with 11 bases between them. The CDR3 is made up of 14 amino acids. Germline V gene lookup returns CDR1 KGHSH and CDR2 LQKENI. The CDR3 spells CASSPSGSPYEQYF. The CDR3 DNA reads as TGTGCCAGCTCACCTAGTGGGAGCCCCTACGAGCAGTACTTC.

This clonotype appeared a few times. The chain employs TRBV20-1 and TRBJ2-1; TRBD2 agrees at 11 bases. Per germline, CDR1 DFQATT and CDR2 SNEGSKA (reference sequence). J lost 6 bases, V lost 6 bases, and 13 bases had no gene match. The CDR3 contains 16 residues. The chain's CDR3 is CSAKASGRSSANEQFF. The CDR3 nucleotides are TGCAGTGCCAAAGCTAGCGGGAGGTCCTCGGCCAATGAGCAGTTCTTC.

The gene calls are TRBV27 and TRBJ2-1; D gene unclear. The ends were cut back, 7 bases at V and 14 bases at J, with 18 bases in the middle. This CDR3 contains 12 residues. Germline V gives CDR1 MNHEY, CDR2 SMNVEV (reference sequence). The CDR3 DNA reads as TGTGCCAGCAAGCCGCCTCACCTAAAGGAGTTCTTC. Protein product: CASKPPHLKEFF.

The chain uses TRBV20-1 and TRBJ2-3; the D is unclear. V was cut by 3 bases and J by 6 bases, with 13 bases left in between. This CDR3 spans 13 amino acids. In germline, CDR1 is DFQATT, CDR2 SNEGSKA (reference sequence). CDR3 sequence: CSARTNLGDTQYF. DNA of the CDR3: TGCAGTGCTAGGACCAACTTAGGGGATACGCAGTATTTT.

V is TRBV13 and J is TRBJ1-2; 10 bases agree with TRBD1. The CDR3 length is 15 residues. Germline-derived CDR1 and CDR2 are PRHDT and FYEKMQ (reference sequence). With V trimmed by 5 bases and J by 5 bases, 8 bases remained unmatched. The CDR3 DNA follows: TGTGCCAGCAGCCGGGACAGGGGAGGATGGTATGGCTACACCTTC. It yields the protein CASSRDRGGWYGYTF.

This sequence joins TRBV12-3 or TRBV12-4 and TRBJ2-7, with D tentatively TRBD1 or TRBD2 (5 bases each). The CDR3 contains 14 residues. V was clipped by 3 bases and J by 2 bases, with 11 bases between them. Here the CDR3 DNA reads TGTGCCAGCAGTTTTGCCAGGGAGACCTACGAGCAGTACTTC. It yields the protein CASSFARETYEQYF.

Only a few counts were recorded for this clonotype. The V and J genes are TRBV6-1 and TRBJ1-2, with 10 bases aligning to TRBD1. The CDR3 sequence is 14 residues long. Trimming removed 5 bases from V and 8 bases from J; junction bases left unmatched: 8. The germline V gene has CDR1 MNHNS and CDR2 SASEGT. The CDR3, as DNA: TGTGCCAGCAGTCCCGACAGGGGGCGAAGGGGCTACACCTTC. Translation gives CASSPDRGRRGYTF.

This clonotype was found a few times. The V call is TRBV20-1, the J call TRBJ1-2; D might be TRBD1 (5 bases). The CDR3 runs 13 residues. In germline, CDR1 is DFQATT, CDR2 SNEGSKA (reference sequence). V lost 0 bases and J 3 bases, leaving 8 bases between the germline ends. CDR3 DNA sequence: TGCAGTGCTAGAGAGGGCAGGGACTATGGCTACACCTTC. The encoded protein is CSAREGRDYGYTF.

The chain joins TRBV5-1 to TRBJ1-6; TRBD1 is a possible D gene (5 bases). This CDR3 contains 15 residues. V was trimmed by 1 base and J by 7 bases, leaving 12 bases between them. Germline CDR1 SGHRS, CDR2 YFSETQ. The CDR3 region is CASSLTGGLNSPLHF. The CDR3 nucleotides are TGCGCCAGCAGCTTGACAGGCGGATTAAATTCACCCCTCCACTTT.

This clonotype was seen a handful of times. This chain uses TRBV20-1 with TRBJ2-3; 15 bases are shared with TRBD2. Per the germline V gene, CDR1 is DFQATT and CDR2 is SNEGSKA (reference sequence). Trimming removed 6 bases from V and 4 bases from J; junction bases left unmatched: 8. CDR3 length: 16 amino acids. Here the CDR3 DNA reads TGCAGTGCCACCTCGGGACTAGCGGGAGGCGCAGATACGCAGTATTTT. It yields the protein CSATSGLAGGADTQYF.

The rearrangement joins TRBV5-5 to TRBJ2-2; the match to TRBD2 covers 7 bases. The germline V gene encodes CDR1 SGHKS and CDR2 YYEKEE (reference sequence). V lost 7 bases and J lost 4; bases outside the gene matches: 7. The CDR3 has 14 residues. This CDR3 is CASGPGLPTGELFF. The DNA of the CDR3 is TGTGCCAGCGGCCCGGGACTACCCACCGGGGAGCTGTTTTTT. Looking up the rest from reference TRBV5-5 and TRBJ2-2 gives the full variable domain: DAGVTQSPTHLIKTRGQQVTLRCSPISGHKSVSWYQQVLGQGPQFIFQYYEKEERGRGNFPDRFSARQFPNYSSELNVNALLLGDSALYLCASGPGLPTGELFFGEGSRLTVL.

This clonotype was observed many times. The chain has TRBV29-1 and TRBJ2-2; D perhaps matches TRBD2 (5 bases). CDR3 size: 14 residues. V dropped 4 bases and J dropped 2 bases, with 11 bases sitting between them. In germline, CDR1 is SQVTM, CDR2 ANQGSEA. The CDR3 sequence is CSVGSSSNTGELFF. CDR3 sequence (DNA): TGCAGCGTTGGTTCTAGCAGTAACACCGGGGAGCTGTTTTTT.

The chain joins TRBV18 to TRBJ2-7, with 7 nucleotides matching TRBD1. The J segment lost 6 bases and the V segment lost 6 bases, leaving 5 bases of the junction unmatched. CDR1 is KGHSH and CDR2 is LQKENI in the germline V gene. The CDR3 runs 12 residues. In DNA, the CDR3 is TGTGCCAGCTCCTCGACAGGGATCGAGCAGTACTTC. Translation: CASSSTGIEQYF.

About this clonotype itself: A junction boundary mismatches the germline segment, possibly from a read error. This rearrangement joins TRBV7-9 to TRBJ1-1; 8 positions agree with TRBD1. Germline assignment: CDR1 SEHNR and CDR2 FQNEAQ (reference sequence). CDR3 length: 16 residues. CDR3 protein: CASRLTSGGMNTGAFF. Here the CDR3 DNA reads TGTGCCAGCAGGCTAACGTCAGGGGGCATGAACACTGGAGCTTTCTTT.

This clonotype was detected ten times or more. V gene TRBV9 combines with J gene TRBJ2-1; TRBD1 might be the D (5 bases). CDR3 length: 13 residues. Germline CDR1 SGDLS, CDR2 YYNGEE. Between the trimmed V and J ends, which lost 5 bases and 5 bases, there was a span of 11 bases. CDR3 amino acids: CASSYQGDNEQFF. The CDR3 DNA reads as TGTGCCAGCAGTTATCAGGGTGACAATGAGCAGTTCTTC.

This chain links TRBV10-2 with TRBJ1-4; TRBD1 matches at 9 bases. Germline CDR1 WSHSY, CDR2 SAAADI. The CDR3 runs to 14 residues. V lost 3 bases and J lost 8; bases outside the gene matches: 4. CDR3 nucleotides: TGCGCCAGCAGTGACTACAGGGGGCGCGAAAAACTGTTTTTT. It yields the protein CASSDYRGREKLFF.

This clonotype has ten or more counts. V usage is TRBV20-1 and J usage is TRBJ2-5; 7 bases align to TRBD1. The CDR3 has 13 amino acids. CDR1 DFQATT and CDR2 SNEGSKA come from the germline V gene (reference sequence). With V trimmed by 4 bases and J by 5 bases, 7 bases remained unmatched. The chain's CDR3 is CSAINPQGETQYF. CDR3 in DNA: TGCAGTGCTATAAACCCACAGGGGGAGACCCAGTACTTC.

The rearrangement links TRBV6-5 to TRBJ2-5; weak D call: TRBD1 (7 bases). The CDR3 extends over 15 amino acids. The ends were cut back, 1 base at V and 4 bases at J, with 13 bases in the middle. The germline V gene encodes CDR1 MNHEY and CDR2 SVGAGI. The CDR3 is CASSYLQGRRETQYF. The CDR3 DNA is TGTGCCAGCAGTTACTTACAGGGGAGGAGAGAGACCCAGTACTTC.

This clonotype was seen a few times. This sequence joins TRBV6-5 and TRBJ2-7, with D perhaps TRBD2 (5 bases). This CDR3 has 14 amino acids. The V and J ends lost 4 bases and 4 bases respectively, with 14 bases between them. The germline gives CDR1 MNHEY, CDR2 SVGAGI. In DNA form, the CDR3 reads TGTGCCAGCAGTTGGAGAGGGAGCGGATACGAGCAGTACTTC. Translating gives CASSWRGSGYEQYF.

A few counts support this clonotype. V gene TRBV15 combines with J gene TRBJ2-5; TRBD2 matches at 8 bases. Germline V gene sequence: CDR1 LNHNV, CDR2 YYDKDF (reference sequence). This CDR3 is built from 14 residues. V lost 3 bases and J lost 5; bases outside the gene matches: 5. CDR3 loop: CATSSRGGMETQYF. CDR3 bases: TGTGCCACCAGCAGCCGGGGGGGCATGGAGACCCAGTACTTC.

V and J are TRBV9 and TRBJ2-1; TRBD2 matches at 8 bases. Trimming at V came to 4 bases and at J to 4 bases, leaving 10 bases not matched to a gene. CDR3 length: 16 residues. Germline V gives CDR1 SGDLS, CDR2 YYNGEE. The CDR3 spells CASSRGGDGLYNEQFF. The CDR3 nucleotides read TGTGCCAGCAGCCGGGGGGGGGACGGACTGTACAATGAGCAGTTCTTC.

This clonotype was counted between two and nine times. The gene calls are TRBV29-1 and TRBJ1-1, with D maybe TRBD1 (6 bases). The CDR3 totals 12 residues. From germline, CDR1 is SQVTM and CDR2 ANQGSEA. Trimming pared 3 bases from V and 4 bases from J, leaving 9 bases between. CDR3 sequence: CSVDEGGTEAFF. CDR3 DNA sequence: TGCAGCGTTGACGAGGGGGGCACTGAAGCTTTCTTT.

The chain joins TRBV4-3 to TRBJ2-5; 7 bases map to TRBD2. The V gene's germline CDR1 is LGHNA and CDR2 YSLEER. The CDR3 has 14 amino acids. V lost 1 base and J lost 10; bases outside the gene matches: 9. The CDR3, as DNA: TGCGCCAGCAGCCAAGTTCATGGGGGGGATGGCCAGTACTTC. The encoded protein is CASSQVHGGDGQYF.

The chain carries TRBV20-1 and TRBJ1-1; D may be TRBD1 (6 bases). Germline CDR1 is DFQATT and CDR2 is SNEGSKA (reference sequence). V shed 6 bases and J shed 2 bases, with 22 bases lying between them. The CDR3 covers 16 residues. CDR3 protein: CSAWRGGGRLNTEAFF. CDR3 sequence (DNA): TGCAGTGCGTGGAGAGGTGGGGGGCGGTTAAACACTGAAGCTTTCTTT.